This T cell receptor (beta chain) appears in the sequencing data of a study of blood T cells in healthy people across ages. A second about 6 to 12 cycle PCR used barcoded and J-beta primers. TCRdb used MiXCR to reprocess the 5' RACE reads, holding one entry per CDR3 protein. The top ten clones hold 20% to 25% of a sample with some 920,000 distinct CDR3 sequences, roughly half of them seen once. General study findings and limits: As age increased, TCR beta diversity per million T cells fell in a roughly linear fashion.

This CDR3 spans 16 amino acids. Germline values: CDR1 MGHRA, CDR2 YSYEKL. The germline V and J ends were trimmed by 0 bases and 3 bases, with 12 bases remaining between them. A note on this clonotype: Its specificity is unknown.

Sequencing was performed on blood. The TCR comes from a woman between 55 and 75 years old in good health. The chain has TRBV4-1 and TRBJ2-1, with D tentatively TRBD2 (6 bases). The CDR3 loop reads CASSQDSRGFYNEQFF. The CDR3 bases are TGCGCCAGCAGCCAAGATAGTCGGGGGTTCTACAATGAGCAGTTCTTC.